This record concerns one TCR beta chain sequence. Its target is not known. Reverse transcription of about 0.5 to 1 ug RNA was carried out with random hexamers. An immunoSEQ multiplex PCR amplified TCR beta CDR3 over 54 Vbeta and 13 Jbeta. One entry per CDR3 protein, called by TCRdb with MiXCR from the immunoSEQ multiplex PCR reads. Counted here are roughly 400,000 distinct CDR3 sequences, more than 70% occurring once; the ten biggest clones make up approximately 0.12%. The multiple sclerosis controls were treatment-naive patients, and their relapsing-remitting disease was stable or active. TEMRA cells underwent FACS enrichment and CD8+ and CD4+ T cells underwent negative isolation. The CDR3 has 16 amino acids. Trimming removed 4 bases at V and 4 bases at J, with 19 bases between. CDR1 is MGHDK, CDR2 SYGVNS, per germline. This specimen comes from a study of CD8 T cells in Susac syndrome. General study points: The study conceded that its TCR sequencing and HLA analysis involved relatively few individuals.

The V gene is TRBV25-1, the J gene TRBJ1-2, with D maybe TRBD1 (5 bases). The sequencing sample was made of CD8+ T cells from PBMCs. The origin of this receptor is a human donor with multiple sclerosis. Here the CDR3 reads CASSGHHRGGVYGYTF. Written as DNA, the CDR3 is TGTGCCAGCAGTGGACACCATAGGGGAGGAGTCTATGGCTACACCTTC.